What follows are 19 T cell receptor beta chains derived from one specimen sequenced in a study of T cell repertoires in cytomegalovirus infection. TCRdb called the reads again in MiXCR, with one record for every CDR3 protein. This table has 210,000 or so distinct CDR3 sequences, about 5.9% appearing once. Sequencing was performed on PBMCs. These receptors all come from a human donor in good health (CMV status not recorded). Some clones in this sample may be carry-over from other donors' samples.

This clonotype occurred many times. The rearrangement joins TRBV29-1 to TRBJ1-1, with 12 bases lining up with TRBD1. J lost 4 bases, V lost 7 bases, and 13 bases had no gene match. The length of the CDR3 is 16 residues. The germline CDR1 and CDR2 sequences are SQVTM and ANQGSEA. This CDR3 reads CSAQSGTGGFGTEAFF. The CDR3 nucleotides are TGCAGCGCCCAAAGTGGGACAGGGGGCTTTGGCACTGAAGCTTTCTTT.

This clonotype has a count of ten or more. The V and J genes are TRBV7-9 and TRBJ2-5; possible D gene TRBD1, 5 bases. The CDR3 contains 15 residues. The germline gives CDR1 SEHNR, CDR2 FQNEAQ (reference sequence). Trimming pared 1 base from V and 5 bases from J, leaving 14 bases between. CDR3 in amino acids: CASSLGTPEVETQYF. CDR3 nucleotide sequence: TGTGCCAGCAGCTTAGGGACACCCGAGGTGGAGACCCAGTACTTC.

Ten or more counts support this clonotype. V is TRBV7-2 and J is TRBJ1-4; D unresolved. The CDR3 spans 13 residues. The ends were cut back, 4 bases at V and 6 bases at J, with 9 bases in the middle. From germline, CDR1 is SGHTA and CDR2 FQGNSA. CDR3 nucleotide sequence: TGTGCCAGCAGCTCTGAATTCTATGAAAAACTGTTTTTT. Amino acid sequence: CASSSEFYEKLFF. The complete variable domain, with remaining parts taken from reference TRBV7-2 and TRBJ1-4, reads GAGVSQSPSNKVTEKGKDVELRCDPISGHTALYWYRQSLGQGLEFLIYFQGNSAPDKSGLPSDRFSAERTGGSVSTLTIQRTQQEDSAVYLCASSSEFYEKLFFGSGTQLSVL.

Only a few counts were recorded for this clonotype. This chain links TRBV18 with TRBJ2-1, with D hard to call. V was shortened by 0 bases and J by 8 bases, with 11 bases between the two germline ends. Looked up from germline, CDR1 is KGHSH and CDR2 is LQKENI. This CDR3 has 14 amino acids. The CDR3 region is CASSPPFPVYEQFF. CDR3 DNA sequence: TGTGCCAGCTCACCACCGTTCCCCGTTTATGAGCAGTTCTTC. Combining the CDR3 with reference TRBV18 and TRBJ2-1 gives the whole variable domain NAGVMQNPRHLVRRRGQEARLRCSPMKGHSHVYWYRQLPEEGLKFMVYLQKENIIDESGMPKERFSAEFPKEGPSILRIQQVVRGDSAAYFCASSPPFPVYEQFFGPGTRLTVL.

To note about this clonotype: Just one base apart from a much larger clone, this may be a read error. This chain connects TRBV7-9 to TRBJ1-4, with D perhaps TRBD1 (6 bases). The CDR3 length is 15 residues. Germline V gene lookup returns CDR1 SEHNR and CDR2 FQNEAQ (reference sequence). The CDR3 here is CAGSFPRGLNEKLFF. The CDR3 DNA reads TGTGCCGGCAGCTTTCCCAGGGGCCTTAATGAAAAACTGTTTTTT.

This clonotype was detected many times. V and J are TRBV7-8 and TRBJ2-3; TRBD2 agrees at 10 bases. The CDR3 has 15 amino acids. Germline V CDR1 and CDR2: SGHVS, FQNEAQ. J was trimmed by 2 bases and V by 6 bases; bases with no gene match: 5. The CDR3: CASRSGLAITDTQYF. CDR3 in DNA: TGTGCCAGCAGATCGGGACTAGCGATCACAGATACGCAGTATTTT.

This clonotype was found many times. This rearrangement joins TRBV11-3 to TRBJ2-1, with TRBD1 matching 7 bases. CDR1 is SGHNT and CDR2 is YENEEA in the germline V gene. The CDR3 has 14 residues. The V gene end was trimmed by 5 bases and the J gene end by 0 bases; junction bases not matched to a gene: 1. This CDR3 is CASSRDSSYNEQFF. Here the CDR3 DNA reads TGTGCCAGCAGCCGGGACAGCTCCTACAATGAGCAGTTCTTC.

The table lists this clonotype with many counts. The chain combines TRBV28 with TRBJ2-7; weak D call: TRBD1 (6 bases). Germline loops: CDR1 MDHEN, CDR2 SYDVKM. The CDR3 is made up of 14 amino acids. Trimming pared 3 bases from V and 6 bases from J, leaving 15 bases between. In nucleotides, the CDR3 is TGTGCCAGCAGTTTCCCTTCACAGGGAAGCGAGCAGTACTTC. Translation gives CASSFPSQGSEQYF.

This clonotype has at least ten counts. This chain links TRBV20-1 with TRBJ2-5; D is undetermined. CDR1 and CDR2 (germline): DFQATT, SNEGSKA (reference sequence). The ends were cut back, 1 base at V and 0 bases at J, with 15 bases in the middle. This CDR3 spans 16 amino acids. The CDR3 bases are TGCAGTGCTAGAGCCAGAGAAACATTGTACCAAGAGACCCAGTACTTC. Protein: CSARARETLYQETQYF.

J is TRBJ1-5 and V is TRBV20-1, with D possibly TRBD1 on 5 matching bases. Germline CDR1 and CDR2: DFQATT and SNEGSKA (reference sequence). V lost 7 bases and J 2 bases, leaving 9 bases between the germline ends. This CDR3 is built from 12 residues. Here the CDR3 DNA reads TGCAGTGTGAGGGGCCGCAATCAGCCCCAGCATTTT. Protein sequence: CSVRGRNQPQHF.

The table lists this clonotype with many counts. The rearrangement uses TRBV2 and TRBJ2-3; 12 bases map to TRBD2. V lost 8 bases to trimming and J lost 0 bases; unmatched junction nucleotides: 21. This CDR3 has 21 amino acids. Germline V gene lookup returns CDR1 SNHLY and CDR2 FYNNEI. CDR3 nucleotide sequence: TGTGCCAGCTCTTGGGCAGCGGAGGCTAGCGGGGGGGCCGCTAGCACAGATACGCAGTATTTT. Translation gives CASSWAAEASGGAASTDTQYF.

Ten or more counts support this clonotype. The chain is built from TRBV7-8 and TRBJ2-7, with 7 nucleotides matching TRBD1. CDR3 length equals 14 residues. V gave up 6 bases and J gave up 4 bases; unmatched junction bases: 9. Germline CDR1 and CDR2: SGHVS and FQNEAQ. The chain's CDR3 is CASRPRQGKYEQYF. The CDR3 DNA is TGTGCCAGCAGACCCCGACAGGGAAAATACGAGCAGTACTTC.

In this sample, this clonotype turned up many times. The genes are TRBV6-2 or TRBV6-3 and TRBJ2-3; D not certain. This CDR3 comprises 13 residues. Trimming pared 1 base from V and 8 bases from J, leaving 10 bases between. CDR1 and CDR2 (germline): MNHEY, SVGEGT. The CDR3 here is CASSYFGSTTQYF. The CDR3 DNA is TGTGCCAGCAGTTACTTTGGATCGACTACGCAGTATTTT.

This clonotype has ten or more counts. The chain links TRBV6-2 or TRBV6-3 to TRBJ1-1, with D possibly matching TRBD1 (6 bases). CDR1 is MNHEY and CDR2 is SVGEGT in the germline V gene. This CDR3 contains 12 residues. The V and J ends lost 8 bases and 1 base respectively, with 8 bases between them. CDR3 coding DNA: TGTGCCAGCGCAGGGGCGAACACTGAAGCTTTCTTT. Translated: CASAGANTEAFF.

This clonotype was detected ten times or more. The chain links TRBV7-2 to TRBJ1-4; TRBD1 might be the D (5 bases). The germline CDR1 and CDR2 sequences are SGHTA and FQGNSA. The CDR3 is 17 residues long. V lost 0 bases, J lost 7 bases, and 18 bases lay in between. The CDR3, as DNA: TGTGCCAGCAGCTTAGCAAGAACCTTGGGCGGGGGTGAAAAACTGTTTTTT. Translating gives CASSLARTLGGGEKLFF.

This clonotype was seen a few times. The J gene is TRBJ2-2, the V gene TRBV20-1; perhaps TRBD1 as D (5 bases). Germline CDR1 DFQATT, CDR2 SNEGSKA (reference sequence). This CDR3 is built from 16 residues. V was trimmed by 0 bases and J by 6 bases, leaving 17 bases between them. The CDR3 is CSARDGKSSGPGELFF. The CDR3 DNA reads TGCAGTGCTAGAGATGGGAAAAGCTCAGGGCCCGGGGAGCTGTTTTTT.

This clonotype occurred many times. The V and J genes are TRBV12-3 or TRBV12-4 and TRBJ1-3; D ambiguous. The CDR3 covers 12 residues. Trimming stripped 3 bases from V and 4 bases from J, with 4 bases between. CDR3 coding DNA: TGTGCCAGCAGTTTCCTAGGAAACACCATATATTTT. Its translation: CASSFLGNTIYF.

The V and J genes are TRBV6-2 or TRBV6-3 and TRBJ2-5; TRBD2 aligns across 8 bases. The germline V gene has CDR1 MNHEY and CDR2 SVGEGT. The V and J ends lost 6 bases and 1 base, in that order; junction bases with no gene match: 10. This CDR3 is 16 amino acids long. This CDR3 reads CASSSARGGIQETQYF. The CDR3 coding sequence is TGTGCCAGCAGCTCCGCCCGCGGGGGGATCCAAGAGACCCAGTACTTC.

This clonotype was seen repeatedly, ten times or more. The chain couples TRBV7-9 to TRBJ1-5; TRBD1 might be the D (6 bases). The CDR3 covers 13 residues. CDR1 and CDR2 from the germline V gene are SEHNR and FQNEAQ (reference sequence). V gave up 5 bases and J gave up 4 bases, with 9 bases separating them. As DNA, the CDR3 is TGTGCCAGCAGCAAAACAGGGAATCAGCCCCAGCATTTT. Translation gives CASSKTGNQPQHF. The full variable domain, with the rest looked up from reference TRBV7-9 and TRBJ1-5, is DTGVSQNPRHKITKRGQNVTFRCDPISEHNRLYWYRQTLGQGPEFLTYFQNEAQLEKSRLLSDRFSAERPKGSFSTLEIQRTEQGDSAMYLCASSKTGNQPQHFGDGTRLSIL.